This T cell receptor beta chain was captured by sequencing in a study of T cell clones after liver transplantation. Germline V gene sequence: CDR1 SGHTS, CDR2 YDEGEE. The CDR3 sequence is 15 residues long. V lost 7 bases and J lost 8, with 22 bases in between. The method was immunoSEQ multiplex PCR; TCRdb's version includes in-frame clones alone and lacks a portion of them. The table records 45,000 to 60,000 clones, roughly 70% of them present only once. The TCR comes from a human patient who received a liver transplant. The graft donor may account for some of the T cells. This rearrangement joins TRBV5-8 to TRBJ2-1, with D possibly matching TRBD1 (5 bases). Sequenced here: CD4+ T cells from blood, sampled at the 22-month timepoint. This CDR3 reads CASGLGKGIGDEQFF. The CDR3, as DNA: TGTGCCAGCGGGCTGGGAAAGGGGATTGGGGATGAGCAGTTCTTC.